The clone carrying this T cell receptor beta chain was found many times. RNA-based 3' RACE libraries used unique molecular identifiers. TCRdb fed the 3' RACE reads into MiXCR, producing one record per CDR3 protein. The repertoire holds fewer than 100,000 distinct CDR3 sequences, with approximately 6.9% as singletons. Treatment indicated: PENTA 11 planned treatment interruption arm or continuous ART arm. Naive CD4+ CD45RA+ CD45RO- T cells were FACS-sorted from thawed PBMCs. Germline values: CDR1 MNHEY, CDR2 SMNVEV (reference sequence). With 2 bases removed from V and 7 bases from J, the gap between germline ends came to 12 bases. There are 15 residues in the CDR3. These data belong to a study of HIV-infected children after antiretroviral therapy interruption. The overall study: Children had CD4+ above 500, viral load below 50 copies/ml, either treatment arm.

The specimen comprised CD45RA+ CD4+ T cells from PBMCs, pooled from several time points, sampled from a donor given antiretroviral therapy, either interrupted or continuous. Subset indicated: naive CD4+ CD45RA+ CD45RO- T cells. The chain joins TRBV27 to TRBJ1-6; a possible D gene is TRBD1 (5 bases). The receptor was isolated from a pool of human donors with HIV. CDR3 protein: CASSLLGRENSPLHF. CDR3 sequence (DNA): TGTGCCAGCAGTTTACTGGGCAGGGAGAATTCACCCCTCCACTTT.